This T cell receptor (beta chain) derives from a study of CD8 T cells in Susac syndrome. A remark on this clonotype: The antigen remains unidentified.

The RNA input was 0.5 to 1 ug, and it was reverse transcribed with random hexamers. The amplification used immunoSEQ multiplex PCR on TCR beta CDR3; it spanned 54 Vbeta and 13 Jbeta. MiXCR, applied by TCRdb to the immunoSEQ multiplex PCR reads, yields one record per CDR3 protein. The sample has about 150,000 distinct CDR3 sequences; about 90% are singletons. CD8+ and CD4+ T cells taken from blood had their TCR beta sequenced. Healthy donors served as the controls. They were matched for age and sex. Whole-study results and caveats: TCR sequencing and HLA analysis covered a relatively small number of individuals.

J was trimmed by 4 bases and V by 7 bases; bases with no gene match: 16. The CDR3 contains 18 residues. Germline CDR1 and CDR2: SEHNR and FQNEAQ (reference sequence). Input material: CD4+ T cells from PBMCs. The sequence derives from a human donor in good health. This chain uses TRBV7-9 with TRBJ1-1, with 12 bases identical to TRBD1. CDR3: CASTLIPGQGAGGTEAFF. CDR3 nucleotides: TGTGCCAGCACGCTCATACCGGGACAGGGGGCCGGGGGCACTGAAGCTTTCTTT.